This T cell receptor (beta chain) was profiled in a study of T cells after posttransplantation cyclophosphamide. Study observations and caveats: Skin or GI-infiltrating T cells shared few TRB sequences with blood. Donor CD8+ memory clones often dominated recipient blood repertoires at later times.

Cells defined as naive were viable CD3+CD4+ or CD3+CD8+ and CCR7+CD45RA+CD45RO-CD95-CD27+CD28+. This related bone marrow graft donor gave peripheral blood on the day of marrow donation. The CDR3 runs 14 residues. CDR1 is SGHTA, CDR2 FQGNSA, per germline. Trimming took 4 bases from V and 0 from J; bases not matched to a gene: 2. Data came from immunoSEQ multiplex PCR; TCRdb stores just in-frame clones and leaves some out. The table shows fewer than 35,000 clones, with 90% to 95% occurring only once. Notes on this clone: The antigen is undetermined.

The material sequenced was naive CD4+ T cells sorted from blood. The receptor was isolated from a man aged 25 to 45 in good health and a related stem cell transplant donor. J is TRBJ2-7 and V is TRBV7-2, with 8 bases lining up with TRBD1. DNA for the CDR3: TGTGCCAGCAGCTCGGACAGGGCCTCCTACGAGCAGTACTTC. Encoded protein: CASSSDRASYEQYF.